This section outlines one TCR beta chain sequence together with its context. J was trimmed by 4 bases and V by 5 bases; bases with no gene match: 4. CDR1 and CDR2 from the germline V gene are SQVTM and ANQGSEA. The CDR3 is made up of 13 amino acids. This sample stems from a study of blood T cell repertoires in COVID-19. Study in general: Spain, Italy and the United States supplied samples that represented acute and convalescent COVID-19. T cells, B-cell-depleted T cells, or PBMCs supplied cDNA or gDNA.

While infection was still active, Seattle patients were enrolled and then followed longitudinally. Profiling relied on immunoSEQ multiplex PCR, and the TCRdb table lists in-frame clones only, not all of them. The sample yields approximately 150,000 clones, over 80% seen once. The sequence came from a woman of 80 years or more with COVID-19, enrolled during active disease. The sequencing input was peripheral blood. The V gene is TRBV29-1, the J gene TRBJ1-3; 8 bases are a match to TRBD1. The CDR3 loop reads CSVRTGTGNTIYF. The CDR3, as DNA: TGCAGCGTTCGGACAGGGACAGGAAACACCATATATTTT.